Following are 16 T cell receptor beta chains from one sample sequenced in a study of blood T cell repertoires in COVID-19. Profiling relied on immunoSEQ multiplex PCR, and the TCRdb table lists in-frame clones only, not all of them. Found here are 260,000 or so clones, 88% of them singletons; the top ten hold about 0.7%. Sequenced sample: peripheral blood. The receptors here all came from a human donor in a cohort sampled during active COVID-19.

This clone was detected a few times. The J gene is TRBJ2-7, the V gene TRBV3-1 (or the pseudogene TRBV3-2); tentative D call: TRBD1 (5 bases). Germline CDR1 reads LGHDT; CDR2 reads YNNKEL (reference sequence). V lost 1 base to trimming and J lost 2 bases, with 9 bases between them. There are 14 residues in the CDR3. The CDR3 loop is CASSQGQTAYEQYF. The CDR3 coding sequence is TGTGCCAGCAGCCAAGGGCAGACAGCCTACGAGCAGTACTTC.

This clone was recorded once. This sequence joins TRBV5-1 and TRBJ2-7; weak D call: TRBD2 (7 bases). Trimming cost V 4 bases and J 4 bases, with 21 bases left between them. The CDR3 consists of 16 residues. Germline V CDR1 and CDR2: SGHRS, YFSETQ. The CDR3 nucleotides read TGCGCCAGCAGCCCCCGAGGGGGGGTAGGCAGTTACGAGCAGTACTTC. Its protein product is CASSPRGGVGSYEQYF.

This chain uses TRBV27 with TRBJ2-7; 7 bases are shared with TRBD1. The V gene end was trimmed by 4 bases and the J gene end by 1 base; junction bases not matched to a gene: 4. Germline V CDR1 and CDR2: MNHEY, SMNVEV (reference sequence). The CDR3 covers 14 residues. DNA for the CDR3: TGTGCCAGCAGTTCCTGGACAGGATCCTACGAGCAGTACTTC. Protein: CASSSWTGSYEQYF.

CDR3 loop: CASSWTGGAYGYTF. In DNA form, the CDR3 reads TGTGCCAGTAGTTGGACAGGGGGGGCCTATGGCTACACCTTC. The chain uses TRBV19 and TRBJ1-2; 10 nucleotides agree with TRBD1. The CDR3 runs to 14 residues. V gave up 5 bases and J gave up 4 bases; unmatched junction bases: 4. Germline V gives CDR1 LNHDA, CDR2 SQIVND (reference sequence).

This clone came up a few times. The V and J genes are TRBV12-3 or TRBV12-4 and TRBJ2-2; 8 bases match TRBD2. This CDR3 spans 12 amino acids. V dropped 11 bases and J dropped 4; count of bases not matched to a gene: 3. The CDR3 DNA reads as TGTGCCGGACGGGGGGGCACCGGGGAGCTGTTTTTT. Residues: CAGRGGTGELFF.

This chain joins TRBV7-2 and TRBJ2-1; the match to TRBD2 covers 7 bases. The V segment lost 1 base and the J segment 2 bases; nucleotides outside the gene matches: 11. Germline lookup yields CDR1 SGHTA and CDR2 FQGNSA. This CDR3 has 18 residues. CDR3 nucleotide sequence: TGTGCCAGCAGCTTAGTTGAGGTAGGACTAGTAGCCTACAATGAGCAGTTCTTC. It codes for CASSLVEVGLVAYNEQFF.

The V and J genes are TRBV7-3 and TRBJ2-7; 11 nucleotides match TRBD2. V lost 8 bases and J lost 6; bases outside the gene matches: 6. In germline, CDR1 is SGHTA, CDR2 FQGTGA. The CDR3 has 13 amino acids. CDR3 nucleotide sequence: TGTGCCAGCGGCCTAGCGGGAGGTCTCGAGCAGTACTTC. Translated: CASGLAGGLEQYF.

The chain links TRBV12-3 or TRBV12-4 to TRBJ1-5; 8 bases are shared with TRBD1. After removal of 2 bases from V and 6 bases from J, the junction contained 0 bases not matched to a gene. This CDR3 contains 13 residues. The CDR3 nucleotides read TGTGCCAGCAGTTTACAGGGGGCTCAGCCCCAGCATTTT. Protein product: CASSLQGAQPQHF.

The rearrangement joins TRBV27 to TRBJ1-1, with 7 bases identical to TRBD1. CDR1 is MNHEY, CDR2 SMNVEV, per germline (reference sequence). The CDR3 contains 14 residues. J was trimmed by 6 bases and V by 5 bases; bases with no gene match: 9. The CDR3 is CASSLKSTGSEAFF. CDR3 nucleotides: TGTGCCAGCAGTCTAAAATCGACAGGGTCTGAAGCTTTCTTT.

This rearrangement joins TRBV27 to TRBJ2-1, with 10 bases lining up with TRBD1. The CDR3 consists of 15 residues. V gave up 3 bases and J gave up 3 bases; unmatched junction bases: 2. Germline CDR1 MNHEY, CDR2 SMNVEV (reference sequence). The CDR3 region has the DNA TGTGCCAGCAGTTTCCGGGACAGGGGCTACAATGAGCAGTTCTTC. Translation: CASSFRDRGYNEQFF.

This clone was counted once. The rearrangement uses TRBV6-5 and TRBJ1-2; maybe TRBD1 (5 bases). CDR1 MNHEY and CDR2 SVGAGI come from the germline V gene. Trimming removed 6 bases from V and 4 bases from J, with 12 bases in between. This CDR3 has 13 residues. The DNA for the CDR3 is TGTGCCAGCAGAACCCAGGGATTCTATGGCTACACCTTC. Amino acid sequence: CASRTQGFYGYTF.

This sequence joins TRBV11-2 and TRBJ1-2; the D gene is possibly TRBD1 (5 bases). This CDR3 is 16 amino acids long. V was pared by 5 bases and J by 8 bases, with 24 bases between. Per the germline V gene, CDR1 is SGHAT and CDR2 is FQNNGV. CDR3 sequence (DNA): TGTGCCAGCAGCCCTGCCCCAGGGCGAATATCGGACGGCTACACCTTC. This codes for CASSPAPGRISDGYTF.

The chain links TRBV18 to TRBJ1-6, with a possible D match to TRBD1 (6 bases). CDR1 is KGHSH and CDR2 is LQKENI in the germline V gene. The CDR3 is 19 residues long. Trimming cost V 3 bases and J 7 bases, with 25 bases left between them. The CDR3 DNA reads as TGTGCCAGCTCACCTAATACTGTGACAGGAGCTGCCGGGAATTCACCCCTCCACTTT. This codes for CASSPNTVTGAAGNSPLHF.

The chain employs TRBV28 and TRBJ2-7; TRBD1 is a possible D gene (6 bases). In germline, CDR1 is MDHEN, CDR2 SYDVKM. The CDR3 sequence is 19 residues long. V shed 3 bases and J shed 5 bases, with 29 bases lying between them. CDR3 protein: CASSFALPLKTQGRNEQYF. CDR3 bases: TGTGCCAGCAGTTTTGCCCTGCCCCTAAAAACACAGGGCAGGAACGAGCAGTACTTC.

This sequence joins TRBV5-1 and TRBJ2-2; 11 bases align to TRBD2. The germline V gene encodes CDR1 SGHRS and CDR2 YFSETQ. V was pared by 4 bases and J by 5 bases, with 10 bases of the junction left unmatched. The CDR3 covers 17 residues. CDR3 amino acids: CASSLSLAGVGTGELFF. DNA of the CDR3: TGCGCCAGCAGCCTCTCACTAGCGGGGGTAGGGACCGGGGAGCTGTTTTTT.

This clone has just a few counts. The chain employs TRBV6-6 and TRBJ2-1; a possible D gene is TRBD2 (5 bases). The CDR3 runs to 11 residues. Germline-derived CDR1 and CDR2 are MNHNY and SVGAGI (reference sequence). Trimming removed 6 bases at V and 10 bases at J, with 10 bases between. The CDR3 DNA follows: TGTGCCAGCAGCCGAGGGAGCGAGCAGTTCTTC. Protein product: CASSRGSEQFF.